This TCR beta chain was observed in a study of shared clonotypes between healthy human individuals. Across several immunoSEQ plates, the genomic DNA of each subset was split evenly. Clones were sequenced by immunoSEQ multiplex PCR, and TCRdb holds only the in-frame ones, with some missing. The sample lists about 1 million clones, around 75% seen once, with approximately 1.5% in the top ten. Study-wide results and limits: Relative to their counterparts shared across all four donors, non-shared clonotypes exhibited diminished generation probabilities. The study's rarefaction showed incomplete sorted-subset sequencing despite large depth. Naive subsets tended to show greater estimated richness than memory subsets.

Germline loops: CDR1 SQVTM, CDR2 ANQGSEA. V lost 0 bases, J lost 2 bases, and 5 bases lay in between. The CDR3 has 12 residues. Concerning this clone itself: The target antigen is unknown. The same CDR3 also results from other DNA sequences found in this sample.

The rearrangement uses TRBV29-1 and TRBJ2-7; D is uncertain. Sequences were obtained from memory CD4+ T cells sorted from blood. The sample's subset: CD45RA-negative fraction. The sequence came from a man between 18 and 29 years old in good health. The CDR3 sequence is CSVEDTAYEQYF. In DNA, the CDR3 is TGCAGCGTTGAAGACACCGCCTACGAGCAGTACTTC.